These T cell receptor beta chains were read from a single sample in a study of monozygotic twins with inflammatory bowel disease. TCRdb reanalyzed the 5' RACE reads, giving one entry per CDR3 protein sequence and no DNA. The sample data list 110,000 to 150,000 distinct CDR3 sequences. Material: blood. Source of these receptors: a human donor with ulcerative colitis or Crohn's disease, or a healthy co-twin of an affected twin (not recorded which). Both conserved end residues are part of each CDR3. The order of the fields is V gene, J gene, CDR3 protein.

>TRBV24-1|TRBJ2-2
CATSDPPGPVSGELFF
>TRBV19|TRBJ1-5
CASSILGLGRESNQPQHF
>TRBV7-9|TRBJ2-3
CASSLAGPHTDTQYF
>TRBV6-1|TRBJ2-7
CASSKGTAGEQYF
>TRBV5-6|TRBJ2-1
CASSRGDNNEQFF
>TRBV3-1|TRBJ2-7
CASSQFSDLYEQYF
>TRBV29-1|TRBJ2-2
CSVAAKPGQGATGELFF
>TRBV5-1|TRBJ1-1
CASSPSGARTEAFF
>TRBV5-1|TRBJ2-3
CASSFRGPDTQYF
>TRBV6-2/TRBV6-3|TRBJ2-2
CASTAKGVGANTGELFF
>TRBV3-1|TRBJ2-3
CASSIPTGGDTQYF
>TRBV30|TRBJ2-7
CAWAQGPDEQYF
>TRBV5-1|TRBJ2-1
CASSLGDSSYNEQLF
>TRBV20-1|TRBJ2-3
CSALRASGRPTDTQYF
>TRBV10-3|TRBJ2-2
CAISTSGGNTGELFF
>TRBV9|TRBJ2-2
CASSVGFPNTGELFF
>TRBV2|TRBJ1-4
CASSAGTHPRGEKLFF
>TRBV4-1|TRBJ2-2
CASSRTGTYLGELFF
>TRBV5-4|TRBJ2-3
CASRPGLGGTDTQYF
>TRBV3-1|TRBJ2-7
CASRHTSGSSYEQYF
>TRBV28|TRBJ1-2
CASSSWDRGSGYGYTF
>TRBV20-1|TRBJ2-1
CSAGPPGQGPSGQFF
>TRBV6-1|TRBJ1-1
CASSEGWGRANTEAFF
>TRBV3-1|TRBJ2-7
CASSQDGSRWDEQYF
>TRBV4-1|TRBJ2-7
CASSQAGGLDEQYF
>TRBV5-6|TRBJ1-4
CASSFGQGNEKLFF
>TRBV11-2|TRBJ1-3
CASSFPGGGKGSGNTIYF
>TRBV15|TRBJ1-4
CATSRATNEKLFF
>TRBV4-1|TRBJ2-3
CASSQPTDTQYF
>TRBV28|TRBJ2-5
CASTTGVETQYF
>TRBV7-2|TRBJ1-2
CASSLDWLRDRDGYTF
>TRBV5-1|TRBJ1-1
CASSLVGQTMNTEAFF
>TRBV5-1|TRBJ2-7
CASSPGLAGGLPYEQYF
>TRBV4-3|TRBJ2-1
CASSHLRRAYSYNEQFF
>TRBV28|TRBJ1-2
CATNPIAYGYTF
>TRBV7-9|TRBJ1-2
CASSRQGEANYGYTF
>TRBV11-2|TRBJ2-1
CASSLAGREYDEQFF
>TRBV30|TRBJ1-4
CAWRRGRLGLATNEKLFF
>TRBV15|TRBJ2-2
CATRGGDRLTNTGELFF
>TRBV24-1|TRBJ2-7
CATSDPGTSGSTYEQYF
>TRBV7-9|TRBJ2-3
CASSPSGNTDTQYF
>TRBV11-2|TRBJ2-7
CASSPSGSIPYEQYF
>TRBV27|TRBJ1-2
CASSSRRPDLYGYTF
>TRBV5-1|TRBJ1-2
CASSLWGTGYGYTF
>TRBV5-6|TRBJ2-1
CASSLVTSGIYNEQFF
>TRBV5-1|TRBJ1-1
CASAGQGVPEAFF